The clone carrying this TCR beta chain was counted ten times or more. Its antigen is as yet unknown. This sample is drawn from a study of naive and memory T cell subsets. Overall study results and limits: Potentially, T cell activation and differentiation skew this RNA-based measurement.

Four PCR rounds used nested alpha and beta constant region primers plus the SP2 primer. Reverse transcription of blood and skin TCR RNA was primed at alpha and beta constant regions. TCRdb independently ran MiXCR on the UMI-ligation and nested PCR reads; one entry per CDR3 protein. The profile shows more than 25,000 distinct CDR3 sequences, around 4.9% of them singletons. The germline gives CDR1 MNHEY, CDR2 SMNVEV (reference sequence). V was clipped by 5 bases and J by 0 bases, with 17 bases between them. This CDR3 is 17 amino acids long. An oligonucleotide containing a UMI was ligated to the 3' end of TCR cDNA. Whole blood, roughly 2.5 ml, came from adult healthy volunteers. Unsorted total RNA, about 1 to 1,100 ng, was DNase treated before reverse transcription.

The V and J genes are TRBV27 and TRBJ2-4, with D tentatively TRBD1 (5 bases). The sample taken for sequencing was blood. This TCR came from an adult in good health. For the CDR3, the DNA is TGTGCCAGCAGTGATAAGGGGCGCGGATTAGCCAAAAACATTCAGTACTTC. This encodes CASSDKGRGLAKNIQYF.